This paragraph covers one T cell receptor (beta chain) sequence. This clone's antigen is unknown. No base quality values were provided; no much bigger clone lies one nucleotide off. The junction carries 8 bases between V and J, which are trimmed by 1 base and 0 bases respectively. From the cysteine through the phenylalanine, the CDR3 covers 16 amino acids. Only the CDR3 portion is preserved as DNA: 48 bases, with reading frame beginning at the first base. The germline V gene (reference sequence) sets CDR1 to SGHNT and CDR2 to YYREEE. The sample is drawn from a study of T cell changes during pregnancy in multiple sclerosis (dated by TCRdb to between 2017 and 2020). In the study overall: The study examined how the T cell repertoire changed over the course of pregnancy in women with multiple sclerosis.

Libraries were made using the immunoSEQ multiplex PCR assay. TCRdb limited this immuneACCESS table to in-frame rearrangements with V and J called. A share of clones is missing; checked studies link under half to unresolved V genes, and the rest is unexplained. The sample records some 60,000 clones, under 95% of which are singletons. Around 3.5% of the sample belongs to the ten largest clones. The chain uses TRBV5-4 and TRBJ2-6, with the D segment identity uncertain. The source material was peripheral blood, sampled after pregnancy. This sequence originates from a female donor in good health, enrolled as a control in a pregnancy study. The CDR3 sequence is CASSLSVLSGANVLTF. The nucleotide sequence reads as follows: TGTGCCAGCAGCTTGTCGGTTCTCTCTGGGGCCAACGTCCTGACTTTC. The CDR3 plus the reference TRBV5-4 and TRBJ2-6 genes for the other parts give the full variable domain: ETGVTQSPTHLIKTRGQQVTLRCSSQSGHNTVSWYQQALGQGPQFIFQYYREEENGRGNFPPRFSGLQFPNYSSELNVNALELDDSALYLCASSLSVLSGANVLTFGAGSRLTVL.